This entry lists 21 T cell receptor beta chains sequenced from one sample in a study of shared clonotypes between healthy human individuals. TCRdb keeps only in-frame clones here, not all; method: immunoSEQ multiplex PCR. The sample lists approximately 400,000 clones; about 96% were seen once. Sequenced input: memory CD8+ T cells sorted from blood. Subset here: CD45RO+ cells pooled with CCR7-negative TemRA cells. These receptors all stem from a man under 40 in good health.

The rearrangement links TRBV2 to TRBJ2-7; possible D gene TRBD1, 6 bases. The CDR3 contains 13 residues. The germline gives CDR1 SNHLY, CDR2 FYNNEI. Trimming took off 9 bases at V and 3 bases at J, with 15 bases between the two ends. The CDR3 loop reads CASRRQGHYEQYF. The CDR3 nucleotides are TGTGCCAGTAGGAGGCAGGGGCACTACGAGCAGTACTTC.

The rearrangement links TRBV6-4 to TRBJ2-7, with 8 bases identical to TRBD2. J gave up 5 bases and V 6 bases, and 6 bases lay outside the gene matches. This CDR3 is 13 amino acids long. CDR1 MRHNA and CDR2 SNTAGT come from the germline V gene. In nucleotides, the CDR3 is TGTGCCAGCAGGAGGTGCGGGAGGAACGAGCAGTACTTC. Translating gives CASRRCGRNEQYF.

Written as DNA, the CDR3 is TGTGCCAGCAGTCCAATCCAGGGGTCTGGGGCCAACGTCCTGACTTTC. Translating gives CASSPIQGSGANVLTF. The chain carries TRBV27 and TRBJ2-6; D possibly corresponds to TRBD1 (6 bases). CDR1 MNHEY and CDR2 SMNVEV come from the germline V gene (reference sequence). The germline V and J ends were trimmed by 5 bases and 1 base, with 12 bases remaining between them. This CDR3 spans 16 amino acids.

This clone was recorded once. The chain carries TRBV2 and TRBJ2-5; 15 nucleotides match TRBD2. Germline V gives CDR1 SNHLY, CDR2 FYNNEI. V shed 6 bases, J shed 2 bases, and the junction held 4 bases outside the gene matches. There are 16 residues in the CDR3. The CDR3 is CASRGGLAGGQETQYF. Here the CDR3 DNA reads TGTGCCAGCAGGGGAGGACTAGCGGGAGGGCAAGAGACCCAGTACTTC.

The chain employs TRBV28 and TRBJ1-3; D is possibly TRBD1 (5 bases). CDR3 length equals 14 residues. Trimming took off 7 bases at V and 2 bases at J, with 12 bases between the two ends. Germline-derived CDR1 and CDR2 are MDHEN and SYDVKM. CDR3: CASTWMGAGNTIYF. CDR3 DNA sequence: TGTGCCAGCACCTGGATGGGGGCTGGAAACACCATATATTTT.

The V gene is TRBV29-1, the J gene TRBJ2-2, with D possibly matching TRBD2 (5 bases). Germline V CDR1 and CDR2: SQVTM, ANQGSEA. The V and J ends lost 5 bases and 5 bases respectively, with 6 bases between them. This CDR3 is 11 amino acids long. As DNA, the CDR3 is TGCAGCGTTTCGGGGACCGGGGAGCTGTTTTTT. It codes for CSVSGTGELFF.

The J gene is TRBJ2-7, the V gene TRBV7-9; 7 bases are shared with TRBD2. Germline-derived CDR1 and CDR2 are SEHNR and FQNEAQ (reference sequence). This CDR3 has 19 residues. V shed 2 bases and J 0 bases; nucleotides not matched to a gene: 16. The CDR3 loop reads CASSLFFGREKAGSYEQYF. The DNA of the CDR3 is TGTGCCAGCAGCTTATTCTTTGGGCGGGAGAAGGCGGGCTCCTACGAGCAGTACTTC. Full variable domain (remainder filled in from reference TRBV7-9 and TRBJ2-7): DTGVSQNPRHKITKRGQNVTFRCDPISEHNRLYWYRQTLGQGPEFLTYFQNEAQLEKSRLLSDRFSAERPKGSFSTLEIQRTEQGDSAMYLCASSLFFGREKAGSYEQYFGPGTRLTVT.

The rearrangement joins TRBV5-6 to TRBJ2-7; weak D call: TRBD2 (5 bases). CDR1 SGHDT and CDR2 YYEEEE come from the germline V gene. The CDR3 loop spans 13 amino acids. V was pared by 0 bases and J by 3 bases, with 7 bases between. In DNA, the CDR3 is TGTGCCAGCAGCTTGGGGGCGGGCTACGAGCAGTACTTC. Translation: CASSLGAGYEQYF.

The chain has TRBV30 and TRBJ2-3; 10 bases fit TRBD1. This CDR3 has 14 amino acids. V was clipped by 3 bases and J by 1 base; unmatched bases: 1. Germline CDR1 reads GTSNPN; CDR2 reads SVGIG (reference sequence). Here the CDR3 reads CAWSGTGGTDTQYF. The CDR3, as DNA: TGTGCCTGGAGCGGGACAGGGGGCACAGATACGCAGTATTTT.

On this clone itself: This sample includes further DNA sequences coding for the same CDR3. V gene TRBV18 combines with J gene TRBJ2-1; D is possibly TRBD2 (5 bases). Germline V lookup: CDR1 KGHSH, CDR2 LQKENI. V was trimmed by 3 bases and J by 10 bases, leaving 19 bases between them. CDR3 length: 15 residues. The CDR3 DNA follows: TGTGCCAGCTCACCGAGGAGGATCCCGTCCGACGAGCAGTTCTTC. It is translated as CASSPRRIPSDEQFF.

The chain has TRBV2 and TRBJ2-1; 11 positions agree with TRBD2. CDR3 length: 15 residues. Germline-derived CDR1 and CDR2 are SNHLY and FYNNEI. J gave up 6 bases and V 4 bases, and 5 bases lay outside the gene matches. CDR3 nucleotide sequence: TGTGCCAGCAGTGTTGGGACTAGCGGAGTCAATGAGCAGTTCTTC. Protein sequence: CASSVGTSGVNEQFF.

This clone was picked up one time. The DNA of the CDR3 is TGCGCCAGCAGCCAGGTGAACCGACCCGGGACAGGGGTTAACGAGCAGTACTTC. Protein sequence: CASSQVNRPGTGVNEQYF. The rearrangement joins TRBV4-1 to TRBJ2-7, with 10 bases that match TRBD1. This CDR3 region has 18 residues. The V and J ends lost 3 bases and 5 bases, in that order; junction bases with no gene match: 16. The V gene's germline CDR1 is MGHRA and CDR2 YSYEKL.

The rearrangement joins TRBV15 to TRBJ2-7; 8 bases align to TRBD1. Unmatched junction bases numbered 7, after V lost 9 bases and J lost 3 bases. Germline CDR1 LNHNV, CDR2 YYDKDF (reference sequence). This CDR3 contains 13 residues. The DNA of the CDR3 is TGTGCCACGTCGACAGGGGTGAGCTACGAGCAGTACTTC. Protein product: CATSTGVSYEQYF.

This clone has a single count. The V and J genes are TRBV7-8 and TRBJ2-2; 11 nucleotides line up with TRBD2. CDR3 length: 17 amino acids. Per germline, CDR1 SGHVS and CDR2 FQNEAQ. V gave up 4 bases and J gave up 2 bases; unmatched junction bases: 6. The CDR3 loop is CASSWPGTSGNTGELFF. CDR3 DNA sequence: TGTGCCAGCAGCTGGCCAGGGACTAGCGGAAACACCGGGGAGCTGTTTTTT.

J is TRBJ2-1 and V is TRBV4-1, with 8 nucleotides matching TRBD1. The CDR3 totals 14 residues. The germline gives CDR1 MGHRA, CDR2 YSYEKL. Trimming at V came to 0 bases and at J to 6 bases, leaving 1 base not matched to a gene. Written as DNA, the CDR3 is TGCGCCAGCAGCCAAGACAGGGGGCGCAATGAGCAGTTCTTC. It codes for CASSQDRGRNEQFF.

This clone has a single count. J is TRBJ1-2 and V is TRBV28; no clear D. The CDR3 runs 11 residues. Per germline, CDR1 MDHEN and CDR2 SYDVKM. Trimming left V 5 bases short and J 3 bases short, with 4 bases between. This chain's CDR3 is CASSPDYGYTF. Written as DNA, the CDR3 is TGTGCCAGCAGTCCCGACTATGGCTACACCTTC.

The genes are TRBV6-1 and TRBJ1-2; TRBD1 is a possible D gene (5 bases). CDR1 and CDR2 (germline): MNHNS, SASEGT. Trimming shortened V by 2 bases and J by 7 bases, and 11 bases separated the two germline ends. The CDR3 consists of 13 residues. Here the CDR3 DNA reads TGTGCCAGCAGTGAATGGGGGGACTCTGGCTACACCTTC. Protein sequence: CASSEWGDSGYTF.

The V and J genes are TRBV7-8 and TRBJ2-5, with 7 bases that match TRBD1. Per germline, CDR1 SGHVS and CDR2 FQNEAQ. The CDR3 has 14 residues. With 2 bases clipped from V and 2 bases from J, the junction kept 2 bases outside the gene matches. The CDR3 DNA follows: TGTGCCAGCAGCTTATGGGACAGACAAGAGACCCAGTACTTC. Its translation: CASSLWDRQETQYF.

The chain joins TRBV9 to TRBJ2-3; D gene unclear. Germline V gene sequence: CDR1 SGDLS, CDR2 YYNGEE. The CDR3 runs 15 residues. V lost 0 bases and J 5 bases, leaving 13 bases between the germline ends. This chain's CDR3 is CASSVDTGSLDTQYF. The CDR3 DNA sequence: TGTGCCAGCAGCGTAGACACTGGTTCGTTAGATACGCAGTATTTT.

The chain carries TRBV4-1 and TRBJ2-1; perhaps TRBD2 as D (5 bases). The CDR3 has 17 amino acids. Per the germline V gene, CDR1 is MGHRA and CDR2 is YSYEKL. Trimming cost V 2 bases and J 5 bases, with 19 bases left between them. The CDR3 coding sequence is TGCGCCAGCAGCCAATTACAACTAGAGTTAGGGCACAATGAGCAGTTCTTC. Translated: CASSQLQLELGHNEQFF.

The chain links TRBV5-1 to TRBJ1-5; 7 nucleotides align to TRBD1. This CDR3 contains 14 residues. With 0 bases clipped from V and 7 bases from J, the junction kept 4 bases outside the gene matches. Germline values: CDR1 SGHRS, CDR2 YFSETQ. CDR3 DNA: TGCGCCAGCAGCTTGGAGGGGGCGGGGCAGCCCCAGCATTTT. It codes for CASSLEGAGQPQHF.